The 27 T cell receptor beta chains given below trace back to one sample, sequenced in a study of blood T cell repertoires in COVID-19. Measured with immunoSEQ multiplex PCR; TCRdb has only the in-frame clones, and not every one. In the table there are 170,000 or so clones, 90% to 95% of which are singletons. The specimen sequenced was peripheral blood. These receptors originate from a man aged 50-59 years with acute or convalescent COVID-19.

V gene TRBV28 combines with J gene TRBJ1-2; D not resolved. Per the germline V gene, CDR1 is MDHEN and CDR2 is SYDVKM. Trimming pared 7 bases from V and 5 bases from J, leaving 14 bases between. The CDR3 extends over 13 amino acids. The DNA for the CDR3 is TGTGCCAGCATCCGACGGGTTGGTTATGGCTACACCTTC. Amino acids: CASIRRVGYGYTF.

The V and J genes are TRBV19 and TRBJ1-6; 7 bases are shared with TRBD1. The length of the CDR3 is 13 residues. The germline CDR1 and CDR2 sequences are LNHDA and SQIVND (reference sequence). J was trimmed by 14 bases and V by 9 bases; bases with no gene match: 13. CDR3 nucleotides: TGTGCCAGCCGAACTGACAGGGCTCGGGCCCTCCACTTT. It codes for CASRTDRARALHF. Full variable domain (outside the CDR3, taken from reference TRBV19 and TRBJ1-6): DGGITQSPKYLFRKEGQNVTLSCEQNLNHDAMYWYRQDPGQGLRLIYYSQIVNDFQKGDIAEGYSVSREKKESFPLTVTSAQKNPTAFYLCASRTDRARALHFGNGTRLTVT.

J is TRBJ1-2 and V is TRBV21-1. TRBV21-1 is a known pseudogene. CDR3 length: 14 amino acids. The DNA of the CDR3 is TGTGCCAGCAGCAAAGTTGCGGGGCTCTATGGCTACACCTTC. Its protein is CASSKVAGLYGYTF.

This clone is a singleton in its sample. The chain couples TRBV11-3 to TRBJ2-7; no clear D. The germline V and J ends were trimmed by 4 bases and 10 bases, with 11 bases remaining between them. CDR1 is SGHNT and CDR2 is YENEEA in the germline V gene. The CDR3 runs to 11 residues. The CDR3 DNA sequence: TGTGCCAGCAGCTCAAGCACCCCTCAGTACGTC. It translates to CASSSSTPQYV.

V usage is TRBV6-6 and J usage is TRBJ1-6, with D possibly TRBD1 on 6 matching bases. V lost 2 bases and J lost 6, with 14 bases in between. Per germline, CDR1 MNHNY and CDR2 SVGAGI (reference sequence). The CDR3 sequence is 16 residues long. CDR3 bases: TGTGCCAGCAGTTACCCCCAGGGGCGCGGTAATTCACCCCTCCACTTT. The encoded protein is CASSYPQGRGNSPLHF.

This rearrangement joins TRBV27 to TRBJ1-5, with D perhaps matching TRBD1 (5 bases). The V end was cut by 7 bases, the J end by 2 bases, with 15 bases between. The CDR3 length is 15 residues. The germline V gene encodes CDR1 MNHEY and CDR2 SMNVEV (reference sequence). The CDR3 sequence is CASTTTGQGNQPQHF. In nucleotides, the CDR3 is TGTGCCAGCACGACCACCGGACAAGGCAATCAGCCCCAGCATTTT.

The V gene is TRBV19, the J gene TRBJ1-5, with D possibly being TRBD1 (6 bases). The germline V gene encodes CDR1 LNHDA and CDR2 SQIVND (reference sequence). The germline V and J ends were trimmed by 7 bases and 0 bases, with 16 bases remaining between them. CDR3 length: 16 residues. CDR3 coding DNA: TGTGCCAGTAATCGGAGGACAGAATATAGCAATCAGCCCCAGCATTTT. Its translation: CASNRRTEYSNQPQHF.

The chain combines TRBV11-2 with TRBJ1-4, with 12 bases that match TRBD1. With 5 bases clipped from V and 8 bases from J, the junction kept 9 bases outside the gene matches. The CDR3 loop spans 16 amino acids. CDR1 SGHAT and CDR2 FQNNGV come from the germline V gene. The CDR3 region is CASSPWDRGHREKLFF. Here the CDR3 DNA reads TGTGCCAGCAGCCCGTGGGACAGGGGGCATCGCGAAAAACTGTTTTTT.

This clone was recorded once. CDR3 amino acids: CASSYFTGGGNQPQHF. The CDR3 nucleotides are TGTGCCAGCAGTTACTTTACAGGGGGAGGCAATCAGCCCCAGCATTTT. This rearrangement joins TRBV28 to TRBJ1-5; TRBD1 agrees at 8 bases. The V gene's germline CDR1 is MDHEN and CDR2 SYDVKM. J gave up 2 bases and V 4 bases, and 7 bases lay outside the gene matches. The CDR3 consists of 16 residues.

The chain carries TRBV30 and TRBJ2-1; 14 bases map to TRBD2. This CDR3 comprises 15 residues. V lost 5 bases to trimming and J lost 2 bases; unmatched junction nucleotides: 2. CDR1 is GTSNPN and CDR2 is SVGIG in the germline V gene (reference sequence). In DNA form, the CDR3 reads TGTGCCTGGGGGGGACTAGCGGGAGCCTACAATGAGCAGTTCTTC. This codes for CAWGGLAGAYNEQFF. Based on the CDR3 plus reference TRBV30 and TRBJ2-1, the full variable domain is SQTIHQWPATLVQPVGSPLSLECTVEGTSNPNLYWYRQAAGRGLQLLFYSVGIGQISSEVPQNLSASRPQDRQFILSSKKLLLSDSGFYLCAWGGLAGAYNEQFFGPGTRLTVL.

This rearrangement joins TRBV7-6 to TRBJ2-2; D is possibly TRBD1 (5 bases). V lost 2 bases, J lost 9 bases, and 28 bases lay in between. The CDR3 runs 19 residues. Germline CDR1 SGHVS, CDR2 FNYEAQ. The CDR3 DNA reads TGTGCCAGCAGCTTAATGGGTAGTGGGGCAAGCGTCGTCGCACGGGAGCTGTTTTTT. Translated, it gives CASSLMGSGASVVARELFF.

By its share, this clone is medium-sized. The chain is built from TRBV27 and TRBJ2-7; tentatively, D is TRBD2 (6 bases). The V gene's germline CDR1 is MNHEY and CDR2 SMNVEV (reference sequence). Trimming took off 7 bases at V and 6 bases at J, with 22 bases between the two ends. The CDR3 loop spans 15 amino acids. The CDR3 DNA reads as TGTGCCAGCACCCCGGGGACGGGAGAAGTCGGCGAGCAGTACTTC. It translates to CASTPGTGEVGEQYF.

V and J are TRBV7-8 and TRBJ1-5; no definite D call. V lost 5 bases to trimming and J lost 3 bases, with 14 bases between them. This CDR3 comprises 15 residues. From germline, CDR1 is SGHVS and CDR2 FQNEAQ. The CDR3 region is CASSQRGRLNQPQHF. Written as DNA, the CDR3 is TGTGCCAGCAGCCAAAGAGGGAGACTCAATCAGCCCCAGCATTTT.

This clone came up a few times. The chain uses TRBV19 and TRBJ2-7; no clear D gene. Per the germline V gene, CDR1 is LNHDA and CDR2 is SQIVND (reference sequence). CDR3 length equals 13 residues. The V gene lost 5 bases and the J gene lost 2 bases, with 10 bases spanning the gap. For the CDR3, the DNA is TGTGCCAGTAGTGAAATTACGGCCTACGAGCAGTACTTC. The encoded protein is CASSEITAYEQYF.

In this sample, this clone turned up a few times. The V gene is TRBV6-5, the J gene TRBJ1-5, with D possibly TRBD1 on 5 matching bases. Germline CDR1 is MNHEY and CDR2 is SVGAGI. V lost 4 bases, J lost 4 bases, and 11 bases lay in between. The CDR3 loop spans 14 amino acids. The CDR3 bases are TGTGCCAGCAGTTCTTCCGGGGGTAATCAGCCCCAGCATTTT. Residues: CASSSSGGNQPQHF.

This chain connects TRBV30 to TRBJ1-5; D gene unclear. Trimming removed 0 bases at V and 4 bases at J, with 7 bases between. The CDR3 is 13 residues long. Germline assignment: CDR1 GTSNPN and CDR2 SVGIG (reference sequence). The CDR3 loop is CAWSVEGNQPQHF. The CDR3, as DNA: TGTGCCTGGAGTGTGGAGGGAAATCAGCCCCAGCATTTT.

DNA for the CDR3: TGCGCCAGCAGTGAGGAGACAAAATATTTAACCGAAACCTCTGGAAACACCATATATTTT. Translating it yields CASSEETKYLTETSGNTIYF. The chain is built from TRBV10-1 and TRBJ1-3, with no clear D. The CDR3 spans 20 residues. Germline CDR1 WNHNN, CDR2 SYGVQD (reference sequence). Trimming cost V 2 bases and J 0 bases, with 23 bases left between them.

This chain connects TRBV6-5 to TRBJ2-7, with 10 positions matching TRBD2. The CDR3 is 14 residues long. Losses at the gene ends were 5 bases for V and 4 bases for J; bases not matched to a gene: 5. The V gene's germline CDR1 is MNHEY and CDR2 SVGAGI. The CDR3 spells CASSRTSGQYEQYF. The CDR3 DNA is TGTGCCAGCAGTCGGACTAGCGGACAGTACGAGCAGTACTTC.

This chain joins TRBV7-2 and TRBJ2-2; the D gene is possibly TRBD1 (7 bases). Germline assignment: CDR1 SGHTA and CDR2 FQGNSA. The CDR3 is 15 residues long. V lost 7 bases and J 7 bases, leaving 19 bases between the germline ends. CDR3 DNA sequence: TGTGCCAGCACCCTTCAGGAGGGGGCTTTCGGGGAGCTGTTTTTT. As protein: CASTLQEGAFGELFF. Drawing the rest from reference TRBV7-2 and TRBJ2-2, the complete variable domain is GAGVSQSPSNKVTEKGKDVELRCDPISGHTALYWYRQSLGQGLEFLIYFQGNSAPDKSGLPSDRFSAERTGGSVSTLTIQRTQQEDSAVYLCASTLQEGAFGELFFGEGSRLTVL.

J is TRBJ2-3 and V is TRBV24-1; D is possibly TRBD1 (5 bases). V was cut by 5 bases and J by 0 bases, with 17 bases left in between. Germline V CDR1 and CDR2: KGHDR, SFDVKD. This CDR3 has 17 amino acids. CDR3 loop: CATSGPSRTTSTDTQYF. Written as DNA, the CDR3 is TGTGCCACCAGTGGTCCTTCCAGGACAACAAGCACAGATACGCAGTATTTT.

The chain has TRBV7-8 and TRBJ1-2; possible D gene TRBD1, 6 bases. CDR1 is SGHVS, CDR2 FQNEAQ, per germline. With 5 bases removed from V and 5 bases from J, the gap between germline ends came to 15 bases. CDR3 length equals 14 residues. CDR3 sequence: CASSPRTEMYGYTF. The DNA for the CDR3 is TGTGCCAGCAGCCCTAGGACAGAAATGTATGGCTACACCTTC.

The rearrangement joins TRBV20-1 to TRBJ2-5; TRBD2 agrees at 11 bases. CDR3 length equals 13 residues. CDR1 and CDR2 (germline): DFQATT, SNEGSKA (reference sequence). Germline trimming cut 6 bases from V and 5 bases from J; bases unmatched to any gene: 5. The CDR3 loop is CSASRLAGETQYF. The CDR3 bases are TGCAGTGCCAGTAGACTAGCGGGGGAGACCCAGTACTTC.

This clone was seen once. This chain joins TRBV19 and TRBJ2-1; D remains unclear. The V and J ends lost 4 bases and 3 bases respectively, with 16 bases between them. The CDR3 has 16 residues. Germline V gene lookup returns CDR1 LNHDA and CDR2 SQIVND (reference sequence). CDR3 DNA: TGTGCCAGTAGTACCCTACAGCCGGCCGGCTACAATGAGCAGTTCTTC. Protein sequence: CASSTLQPAGYNEQFF.

The chain recombines TRBV7-9 with TRBJ2-7; 9 nucleotides agree with TRBD1. The CDR3 is 14 amino acids. Trimming cost V 5 bases and J 2 bases; bases outside gene matches: 4. Per the germline V gene, CDR1 is SEHNR and CDR2 is FQNEAQ (reference sequence). The chain's CDR3 is CASSETGGTYEQYF. CDR3 nucleotides: TGTGCCAGCAGCGAAACAGGGGGCACCTACGAGCAGTACTTC.

The count of this clone is one. The chain recombines TRBV4-1 with TRBJ2-6; 10 bases align to TRBD1. The V and J ends lost 4 bases and 7 bases, in that order; junction bases with no gene match: 19. CDR1 and CDR2 from the germline V gene are MGHRA and YSYEKL. The CDR3 has 20 amino acids. The CDR3 sequence: CASSLSGTGDPLSFANVLTF. The CDR3 DNA reads TGCGCCAGCAGCCTCAGCGGGACAGGGGATCCACTTTCTTTCGCCAACGTCCTGACTTTC.

V and J are TRBV11-1 and TRBJ2-7, with 7 bases aligning to TRBD1. The CDR3 is made up of 15 amino acids. Germline CDR1 is SGHAT and CDR2 is FQDESV (reference sequence). V gave up 6 bases and J gave up 4 bases; unmatched junction bases: 12. CDR3 loop: CASSSLPGQLYEQYV. For the CDR3, the DNA is TGTGCCAGCAGTTCTCTTCCGGGACAGTTGTACGAGCAGTACGTC.

A remark on this clone: Additional DNA sequences in this sample encode the identical CDR3. The V call is TRBV9, the J call TRBJ2-3; tentative D call: TRBD1 (5 bases). Germline CDR1 is SGDLS and CDR2 is YYNGEE. V was shortened by 2 bases and J by 0 bases, with 10 bases between the two germline ends. This CDR3 is built from 15 residues. CDR3 sequence reads: CASSVGHRSTDTQYF. The CDR3 DNA reads TGTGCCAGCAGCGTGGGGCACAGGAGCACAGATACGCAGTATTTT.